The clone carrying this T cell receptor beta chain was seen a few times. As yet, its antigen is unknown. Per the germline V gene, CDR1 is DFQATT and CDR2 is SNEGSKA (reference sequence). The CDR3 sequence is 15 residues long. V was cut by 3 bases and J by 1 base, with 16 bases left in between. The source of the sample is a study of blood T cells in healthy people across ages. General study results and limits: Unsorted PBMC material precluded a definitive naive versus antigen-experienced comparison. Donor CMV infection status was unknown, possibly confounding age-related changes in expanded clonotypes.

Isolated PBMCs totaled at least 6 million in each sample. Then a second PCR, running roughly 6 to 12 cycles, was carried out with a sample-barcoded 5' primer and a J-beta primer mix. Each CDR3 protein is one row after TCRdb ran MiXCR on the 5' RACE reads. The data contain 550,000 to 700,000 distinct CDR3 sequences, 27% of them singletons. The sample consisted of blood. The rearrangement joins TRBV20-1 to TRBJ2-7; D perhaps matches TRBD1 (5 bases). The TCR sequence derives from a woman in her seventies in good health. The CDR3, as DNA: TGCAGTGCTAGCAACTCAGGGAAAGGTTCCTACGAGCAGTACTTC. This gives the protein CSASNSGKGSYEQYF.